The 29 T cell receptor beta chains in this list originate from one sample, sequenced in a study of CD8+CD57+ T cells in acquired aplastic anemia. Using genomic DNA as the template, TCR beta VDJ and CDR3 profiling was carried out. TCRdb used MiXCR to reprocess the reads, holding one entry per CDR3 protein. Of approximately 200,000 distinct CDR3 sequences detected, around 63% appear once; the ten largest clones hold approximately 32%. The sample comprised sorted CD4+, CD8+, or CD8+CD57+ T cells (not recorded which) from PBMCs. The receptors were sampled from a human donor in good health.

The chain joins TRBV3-1 to TRBJ1-6; no clear D. V was clipped by 1 base and J by 2 bases, with 12 bases between them. CDR3 size: 17 residues. Germline CDR1 and CDR2: LGHDT and YNNKEL (reference sequence). CDR3: CASSQGTQRTYNSPLHF. The CDR3 bases are TGTGCCAGCAGCCAAGGGACCCAGAGGACCTATAATTCACCCCTCCACTTT.

The chain recombines TRBV7-9 with TRBJ2-7; TRBD2 matches 9 bases. CDR1 and CDR2 (germline): SEHNR, FQNEAQ (reference sequence). V lost 3 bases to trimming and J lost 4 bases; unmatched junction nucleotides: 7. The CDR3 is made up of 15 amino acids. CDR3 bases: TGTGCCAGCAGCTTGGAAGCGGGGGGCGGATACGAGCAGTACTTC. Translation gives CASSLEAGGGYEQYF.

This chain joins TRBV7-9 and TRBJ2-2, with TRBD2 identical over 7 bases. CDR3 length: 18 residues. V was pared by 5 bases and J by 3 bases, with 15 bases of the junction left unmatched. Germline V lookup: CDR1 SEHNR, CDR2 FQNEAQ (reference sequence). The CDR3 coding sequence is TGTGCCAGCAGCCACCCTAGCTCTAGCGGCGGATACACCGGGGAGCTGTTTTTT. This sequence encodes CASSHPSSSGGYTGELFF.

The V call is TRBV25-1, the J call TRBJ2-7, with TRBD1 matching over 9 bases. This CDR3 has 16 residues. With V trimmed by 5 bases and J by 3 bases, 11 bases remained unmatched. Germline V gene sequence: CDR1 MGHDK, CDR2 SYGVNS. For the CDR3, the DNA is TGTGCCAGCAGTTACGCGGGTGGGACAGGGAGCTACGAGCAGTACTTC. Encoded protein: CASSYAGGTGSYEQYF.

In its sample, this clonotype was seen many times. The chain uses TRBV19 and TRBJ1-2, with 7 bases that match TRBD1. V lost 11 bases, J lost 3 bases, and 12 bases stayed unmatched. The V gene's germline CDR1 is LNHDA and CDR2 SQIVND (reference sequence). The CDR3 consists of 14 residues. The CDR3 coding sequence is TGTGCCGCCGCATCAGGGGGTAATTACTATGGCTACACCTTC. Encoded protein: CAAASGGNYYGYTF.

J is TRBJ2-1 and V is TRBV2; TRBD2 agrees at 7 bases. V gave up 6 bases and J gave up 8 bases; unmatched junction bases: 4. This CDR3 has 12 amino acids. Germline V gene lookup returns CDR1 SNHLY and CDR2 FYNNEI. The CDR3 DNA is TGTGCCAGCAGGCAGGGAGGGCATGAGCAGTTCTTC. It specifies CASRQGGHEQFF.

This clonotype showed up just a few times. The rearrangement uses TRBV19 and TRBJ1-1; weak D call: TRBD1 (6 bases). The CDR3 totals 16 residues. Trimming removed 7 bases from V and 0 bases from J, with 18 bases in between. The germline gives CDR1 LNHDA, CDR2 SQIVND (reference sequence). CDR3 protein: CASTTTDRYMNTEAFF. Written as DNA, the CDR3 is TGTGCCAGTACTACGACGGACAGATACATGAACACTGAAGCTTTCTTT.

This clonotype was observed a handful of times. This chain joins TRBV20-1 and TRBJ1-6, with D possibly being TRBD1 (5 bases). The CDR3 extends over 17 amino acids. Trimming cost V 0 bases and J 0 bases, with 12 bases left between them. Germline lookup yields CDR1 DFQATT and CDR2 SNEGSKA (reference sequence). The DNA of the CDR3 is TGCAGTGCTAGAGATGAGGGGCGAAGCTCCTATAATTCACCCCTCCACTTT. It yields the protein CSARDEGRSSYNSPLHF.

The chain carries TRBV7-6 and TRBJ2-2; TRBD1 aligns across 9 bases. CDR1 and CDR2 from the germline V gene are SGHVS and FNYEAQ. CDR3 length: 15 amino acids. The ends lost 4 bases at V and 7 bases at J; junction bases unmatched: 7. The CDR3 nucleotides read TGTGCCAGCAGCTCGGGACAGGGATCGCACGGGGAGCTGTTTTTT. Its translation: CASSSGQGSHGELFF.

The chain joins TRBV7-3 to TRBJ1-5; D call uncertain. Per the germline V gene, CDR1 is SGHTA and CDR2 is FQGTGA. There are 13 residues in the CDR3. V was cut by 2 bases and J by 4 bases, with 6 bases left in between. This CDR3 reads CASSLSENQPQHF. CDR3 bases: TGTGCCAGCAGCTTATCGGAGAATCAGCCCCAGCATTTT.

The rearrangement links TRBV29-1 to TRBJ2-7; tentatively, D is TRBD1 (5 bases). The CDR3 runs 15 residues. Trimming left V 5 bases short and J 4 bases short, with 21 bases between. Germline V lookup: CDR1 SQVTM, CDR2 ANQGSEA. For the CDR3, the DNA is TGCAGCGTTACAAGCAGGGAAAGGGTTGAGTACGAGCAGTACTTC. Protein: CSVTSRERVEYEQYF.

The chain joins TRBV20-1 to TRBJ2-5; 13 bases line up with TRBD2. The CDR3 length is 16 residues. After removal of 2 bases from V and 11 bases from J, the junction contained 14 bases not matched to a gene. Germline V gene lookup returns CDR1 DFQATT and CDR2 SNEGSKA (reference sequence). In nucleotides, the CDR3 is TGCAGTGCTAGAAACACGGGGACTAGCGGGGCCTCCCCTCAGTACTTC. Its translation is CSARNTGTSGASPQYF.

The chain recombines TRBV15 with TRBJ2-2; D uncertain. Trimming shortened V by 1 base and J by 13 bases, and 7 bases separated the two germline ends. Germline V gene sequence: CDR1 LNHNV, CDR2 YYDKDF (reference sequence). CDR3 size: 11 residues. In nucleotides, the CDR3 is TGTGCCACCAGCAGAGCTGCAGGGCTGTTTTTT. Protein: CATSRAAGLFF.

The chain's CDR3 is CASRTDQGAYGYTF. The CDR3 DNA is TGCGCCAGCAGAACTGATCAGGGGGCGTATGGCTACACCTTC. The V call is TRBV5-1, the J call TRBJ1-2, with 8 nucleotides matching TRBD1. The ends lost 5 bases at V and 5 bases at J; junction bases unmatched: 8. From germline, CDR1 is SGHRS and CDR2 YFSETQ. CDR3 size: 14 residues.

This clonotype appeared a single time. V usage is TRBV7-8 and J usage is TRBJ1-5, with D tentatively TRBD1 (6 bases). CDR1 SGHVS and CDR2 FQNEAQ come from the germline V gene. This CDR3 region has 15 residues. The V end lost 2 bases, the J end lost 3 bases, and 11 bases lay between the germline ends. CDR3 protein: CASSLTTGNNQPQHF. In DNA form, the CDR3 reads TGTGCCAGCAGCTTAACTACAGGGAACAATCAGCCCCAGCATTTT.

V usage is TRBV7-9 and J usage is TRBJ2-5; 11 bases are shared with TRBD2. V shed 3 bases and J 5 bases; nucleotides not matched to a gene: 5. The CDR3 spans 15 residues. In germline, CDR1 is SEHNR, CDR2 FQNEAQ (reference sequence). The CDR3 DNA reads as TGTGCCAGCAGCTTCCTAGCGGGGGGCCGGGAGACCCAGTACTTC. Its translation: CASSFLAGGRETQYF.

The chain recombines TRBV13 with TRBJ1-2, with 7 bases that match TRBD1. With 0 bases clipped from V and 4 bases from J, the junction kept 8 bases outside the gene matches. This CDR3 contains 16 residues. The V gene's germline CDR1 is PRHDT and CDR2 FYEKMQ (reference sequence). CDR3 sequence reads: CASSLGAAQGIYGYTF. The CDR3 coding sequence is TGTGCCAGCAGCTTAGGAGCCGCACAGGGGATCTATGGCTACACCTTC. Looking up the rest from reference TRBV13 and TRBJ1-2 gives the full variable domain: AAGVIQSPRHLIKEKRETATLKCYPIPRHDTVYWYQQGPGQDPQFLISFYEKMQSDKGSIPDRFSAQQFSDYHSELNMSSLELGDSALYFCASSLGAAQGIYGYTFGSGTRLTVV.

The genes are TRBV10-1 and TRBJ2-1, with 16 positions matching TRBD2. The CDR3 consists of 16 residues. The germline V gene has CDR1 WNHNN and CDR2 SYGVQD (reference sequence). Unmatched junction bases numbered 3, after V lost 5 bases and J lost 5 bases. CDR3 amino acids: CASSTGLAGGHNEQFF. As DNA, the CDR3 is TGCGCCAGCAGTACGGGACTAGCGGGAGGGCACAATGAGCAGTTCTTC.

The chain joins TRBV28 to TRBJ1-1; D gene unclear. CDR1 and CDR2 (germline): MDHEN, SYDVKM. The CDR3 spans 15 residues. With 5 bases removed from V and 2 bases from J, the gap between germline ends came to 15 bases. The CDR3 DNA reads as TGTGCCAGCAGTACCTCGCTTGGGGTTAACACTGAAGCTTTCTTT. It encodes CASSTSLGVNTEAFF.

This clonotype appeared once. The chain links TRBV7-8 to TRBJ1-3; tentative D call: TRBD1 (6 bases). The length of the CDR3 is 14 residues. V gave up 3 bases and J gave up 8 bases, with 14 bases separating them. Germline V gives CDR1 SGHVS, CDR2 FQNEAQ. CDR3 sequence: CASSFGGAPDTIYF. Here the CDR3 DNA reads TGTGCCAGCAGCTTCGGGGGGGCCCCGGACACCATATATTTT.

The chain employs TRBV29-1 and TRBJ2-7; tentative D call: TRBD1 (7 bases). The CDR3 length is 11 residues. Trimming stripped 6 bases from V and 5 bases from J, with 11 bases between. The germline V gene has CDR1 SQVTM and CDR2 ANQGSEA. CDR3 DNA: TGCAGCGTCGCAGGGGGGAACGAGCAGTACTTC. This translates into CSVAGGNEQYF.

The rearrangement joins TRBV25-1 to TRBJ2-5; TRBD1 matches 8 bases. This CDR3 has 15 residues. Germline CDR1 is MGHDK and CDR2 is SYGVNS. Trimming removed 6 bases from V and 5 bases from J; junction bases left unmatched: 11. This CDR3 reads CASSEGQGASETQYF. DNA for the CDR3: TGTGCCAGCAGCGAAGGGCAGGGGGCCAGTGAGACCCAGTACTTC. Looking up the rest from reference TRBV25-1 and TRBJ2-5 gives the full variable domain: EADIYQTPRYLVIGTGKKITLECSQTMGHDKMYWYQQDPGMELHLIHYSYGVNSTEKGDLSSESTVSRIRTEHFPLTLESARPSHTSQYLCASSEGQGASETQYFGPGTRLLVL.

In its sample, this clonotype was seen a few times. The CDR3 loop reads CASSLRRAGLETQYF. Here the CDR3 DNA reads TGTGCCAGCAGCTTGCGACGAGCTGGGTTGGAGACCCAGTACTTC. This chain links TRBV5-4 with TRBJ2-5; no firm D call. There are 15 residues in the CDR3. The V and J ends lost 1 base and 5 bases respectively, with 15 bases between them. From germline, CDR1 is SGHNT and CDR2 YYREEE (reference sequence). Combining the CDR3 with reference TRBV5-4 and TRBJ2-5 gives the whole variable domain ETGVTQSPTHLIKTRGQQVTLRCSSQSGHNTVSWYQQALGQGPQFIFQYYREEENGRGNFPPRFSGLQFPNYSSELNVNALELDDSALYLCASSLRRAGLETQYFGPGTRLLVL.

This clonotype was seen at least ten times. The rearrangement links TRBV20-1 to TRBJ2-7; perhaps TRBD1 as D (6 bases). Germline V gene data show CDR1 as DFQATT and CDR2 as SNEGSKA (reference sequence). V lost 0 bases, J lost 1 base, and 16 bases lay in between. This CDR3 spans 16 amino acids. CDR3 DNA: TGCAGTGCTAGAGATCAAAGGACAGTCTATTCCTACGAGCAGTACTTC. This encodes CSARDQRTVYSYEQYF.

This chain links TRBV29-1 with TRBJ2-5; D unclear. There are 15 residues in the CDR3. Germline CDR1 SQVTM, CDR2 ANQGSEA. V lost 4 bases and J 4 bases, leaving 19 bases between the germline ends. As DNA, the CDR3 is TGCAGCGTTGTTAAGGTCCCCGGTTTTGGAGAGACCCAGTACTTC. This gives the protein CSVVKVPGFGETQYF. The complete variable domain, with remaining parts taken from reference TRBV29-1 and TRBJ2-5, reads SAVISQKPSRDICQRGTSLTIQCQVDSQVTMMFWYRQQPGQSLTLIATANQGSEATYESGFVIDKFPISRPNLTFSTLTVSNMSPEDSSIYLCSVVKVPGFGETQYFGPGTRLLVL.

The gene calls are TRBV4-1 and TRBJ2-7, with 8 bases identical to TRBD2. This CDR3 spans 17 amino acids. Germline CDR1 MGHRA, CDR2 YSYEKL. V lost 1 base and J lost 2; bases outside the gene matches: 10. CDR3 nucleotide sequence: TGCGCCAGCAGCCAAGGGGTTCAAGCGGGGGTAGCCTACGAGCAGTACTTC. This gives the protein CASSQGVQAGVAYEQYF.

The rearrangement uses TRBV7-9 and TRBJ1-1; D remains ambiguous. Germline CDR1 reads SEHNR; CDR2 reads FQNEAQ (reference sequence). Trimming left V 1 base short and J 0 bases short, with 6 bases between. The CDR3 has 14 residues. CDR3 coding DNA: TGTGCCAGCAGCTTAGACGGATTGAACACTGAAGCTTTCTTT. This sequence encodes CASSLDGLNTEAFF.

The chain couples TRBV20-1 to TRBJ2-1; 8 positions agree with TRBD1. The length of the CDR3 is 15 residues. J gave up 5 bases and V 0 bases, and 6 bases lay outside the gene matches. The germline V gene encodes CDR1 DFQATT and CDR2 SNEGSKA (reference sequence). The CDR3 DNA reads TGCAGTGCTAGAGACCGGACAGGGTGGGACAATGAGCAGTTCTTC. Amino acid sequence: CSARDRTGWDNEQFF.

This clonotype was found a few times. This chain joins TRBV7-2 and TRBJ2-7, with D perhaps TRBD1 (6 bases). With 5 bases removed from V and 2 bases from J, the gap between germline ends came to 7 bases. In germline, CDR1 is SGHTA, CDR2 FQGNSA. The CDR3 runs 12 residues. In DNA form, the CDR3 reads TGTGCCAGCAGCAGGGACACCTACGAGCAGTACTTC. Its protein product is CASSRDTYEQYF.